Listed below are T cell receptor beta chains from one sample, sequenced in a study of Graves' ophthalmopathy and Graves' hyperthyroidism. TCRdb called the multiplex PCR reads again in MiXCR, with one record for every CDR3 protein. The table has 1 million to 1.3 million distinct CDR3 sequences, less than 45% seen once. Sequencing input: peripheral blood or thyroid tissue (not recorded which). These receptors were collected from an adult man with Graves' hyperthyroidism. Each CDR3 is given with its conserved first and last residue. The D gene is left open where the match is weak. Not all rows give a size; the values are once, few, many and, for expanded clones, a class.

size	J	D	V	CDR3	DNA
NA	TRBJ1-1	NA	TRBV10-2	CASISGELARNTEAFF	TGTGCCAGCATCTCAGGGGAGCTGGCTAGGAACACTGAAGCTTTCTTT
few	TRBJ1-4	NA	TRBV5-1	CASSLAEPHRDEKLFF	TGCGCCAGCAGCTTGGCCGAGCCACACCGGGATGAAAAACTGTTTTTT
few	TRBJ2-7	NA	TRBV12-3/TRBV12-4	CASSFASSYEQYF	TGTGCCAGCAGTTTTGCCAGCTCCTACGAGCAGTACTTC
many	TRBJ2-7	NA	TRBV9	CASSVESGSSYEQYF	TGTGCCAGCAGCGTAGAGTCAGGTAGCTCCTACGAGCAGTACTTC
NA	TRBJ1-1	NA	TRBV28	CASTSIATEAFF	TGTGCCAGCACCTCCATTGCCACTGAAGCTTTCTTT
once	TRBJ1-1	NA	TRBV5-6	CASSADTVLNTEAFF	TGTGCCAGCAGCGCGGACACCGTTTTGAACACTGAAGCTTTCTTT
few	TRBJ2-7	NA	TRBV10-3	CAISEPGVGQSAGGYEQYF	TGTGCCATCAGTGAGCCGGGGGTGGGACAGTCGGCCGGGGGATACGAGCAGTACTTC
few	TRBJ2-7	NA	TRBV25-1	CACSASFAGGISYEQYF	NA
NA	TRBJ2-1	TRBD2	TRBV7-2	CASSPHSGRSDEQFF	TGTGCCAGCAGCCCCCATAGCGGGAGGTCCGATGAGCAGTTCTTC
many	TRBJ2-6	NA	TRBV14	CASSPGPASSGANVLTF	TGTGCCAGCAGCCCAGGGCCAGCCAGCTCTGGGGCCAACGTCCTGACTTTC
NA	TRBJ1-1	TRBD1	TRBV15	CAASSAGTGRVNTEAFF	TGTGCCGCCAGCAGTGCCGGGACAGGGCGGGTGAACACTGAAGCTTTCTTT
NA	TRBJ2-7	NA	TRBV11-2	CALSKESFLGLSYEQYF	TGTGCCTTGTCCAAAGAAAGCTTCCTTGGGCTTTCCTACGAGCAGTACTTC
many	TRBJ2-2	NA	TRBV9	CASSVGRMGTGELFF	TGTGCCAGCAGCGTAGGAAGGATGGGCACCGGGGAGCTGTTTTTT
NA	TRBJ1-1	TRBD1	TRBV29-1	CSVAATGGSDTEAFF	TGCAGCGTCGCGGCGACAGGGGGCTCGGACACTGAAGCTTTCTTT
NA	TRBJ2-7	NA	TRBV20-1	CSAREGEWTPSPYEQYF	TGCAGTGCTAGAGAGGGAGAGTGGACTCCGAGCCCCTACGAGCAGTACTTC
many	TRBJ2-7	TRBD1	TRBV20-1	CSARTLDRGLSYEQYF	TGCAGTGCCCGAACCCTCGACAGGGGATTATCCTACGAGCAGTACTTC
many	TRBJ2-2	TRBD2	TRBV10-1	CASSRTSSGELFF	TGCGCCAGCAGTCGGACTAGCTCAGGGGAGCTGTTTTTT
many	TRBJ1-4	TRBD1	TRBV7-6	CASSGRTGGFQKLFF	TGTGCCAGCAGCGGCCGGACAGGGGGCTTCCAAAAACTGTTTTTT